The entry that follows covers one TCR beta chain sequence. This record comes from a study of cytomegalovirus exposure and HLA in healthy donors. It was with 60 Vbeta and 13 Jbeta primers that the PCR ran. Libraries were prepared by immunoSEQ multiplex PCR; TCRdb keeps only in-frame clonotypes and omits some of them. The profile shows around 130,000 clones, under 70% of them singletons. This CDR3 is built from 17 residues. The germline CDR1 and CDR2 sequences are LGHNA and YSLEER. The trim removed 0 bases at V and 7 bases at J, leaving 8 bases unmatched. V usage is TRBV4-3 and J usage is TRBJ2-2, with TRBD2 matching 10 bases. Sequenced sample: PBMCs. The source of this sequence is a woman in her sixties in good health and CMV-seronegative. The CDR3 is CASSQDPSGGAHGELFF. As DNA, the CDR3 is TGCGCCAGCAGCCAAGATCCCAGCGGGGGGGCCCACGGGGAGCTGTTTTTT.